Below, 27 T cell receptor beta chains from the same sample are listed, as sequenced in a study of cytomegalovirus exposure and HLA in healthy donors. The PCR made use of 60 Vbeta and 13 Jbeta primers. Generated by immunoSEQ multiplex PCR, the TCRdb table keeps only in-frame clones and is missing some. This table holds about 180,000 clones, 82% found once. Sequenced material: PBMCs. Receptors were obtained from a woman in her 50s in good health and CMV-seronegative.

J is TRBJ2-7 and V is TRBV15, with 7 bases aligning to TRBD1. This CDR3 region has 15 residues. Germline V gives CDR1 LNHNV, CDR2 YYDKDF (reference sequence). J lost 4 bases, V lost 0 bases, and 6 bases had no gene match. The CDR3, as DNA: TGTGCCACCAGCAGAGAAAACAGGGGTCATTACGAGCAGTACTTC. It is translated as CATSRENRGHYEQYF. The whole variable domain, remainder taken from reference TRBV15 and TRBJ2-7, is DAMVIQNPRYQVTQFGKPVTLSCSQTLNHNVMYWYQQKSSQAPKLLFHYYDKDFNNEADTPDNFQSRRPNTSFCFLDIRSPGLGDTAMYLCATSRENRGHYEQYFGPGTRLTVT.

J is TRBJ1-2 and V is TRBV6-1; D uncertain. The germline V gene encodes CDR1 MNHNS and CDR2 SASEGT. V lost 4 bases and J 8 bases, leaving 11 bases between the germline ends. The CDR3 extends over 12 amino acids. CDR3 loop: CASSATVRGYTF. DNA of the CDR3: TGTGCCAGCAGTGCCACCGTGAGAGGCTACACCTTC.

J is TRBJ1-1 and V is TRBV28; possible D gene TRBD1, 5 bases. Deletions cut 4 bases from V and 4 bases from J, with 19 bases between. This CDR3 contains 16 residues. Germline CDR1 MDHEN, CDR2 SYDVKM. Here the CDR3 reads CASSSPPGDRGTEAFF. As DNA, the CDR3 is TGTGCCAGCAGTTCCCCGCCGGGGGACCGGGGCACTGAAGCTTTCTTT.

This clone occurred once. V is TRBV5-8 and J is TRBJ2-2; D is possibly TRBD1 (6 bases). The CDR3 consists of 16 residues. V was clipped by 7 bases and J by 3 bases, with 19 bases between them. The germline V gene encodes CDR1 SGHTS and CDR2 YDEGEE. For the CDR3, the DNA is TGTGCCAGCCCACCCGGGGCAGGGGTCTACACCGGGGAGCTGTTTTTT. It codes for CASPPGAGVYTGELFF.

This clone was recorded once. The chain employs TRBV6-7 and TRBJ2-3, with 7 bases fitting TRBD1. TRBV6-7 is placed among ORFs of uncertain function. The CDR3 has 14 residues. V trimming: 6 bases; J trimming: 0 bases; junction bases outside the gene matches: 3. CDR3: CASSGQDSTDTQYF. In DNA form, the CDR3 reads TGTGCCAGCAGCGGACAGGATAGCACAGATACGCAGTATTTT.

V is TRBV27 and J is TRBJ2-3; 13 bases are a match to TRBD2. The CDR3 covers 16 residues. Unmatched junction bases numbered 6, after V lost 5 bases and J lost 4 bases. Germline V gene sequence: CDR1 MNHEY, CDR2 SMNVEV (reference sequence). The CDR3 nucleotides are TGTGCCAGCAGTATCCAACTAGCGGGGGGGCCAGATACGCAGTATTTT. This codes for CASSIQLAGGPDTQYF.

The V and J genes are TRBV21-1 and TRBJ1-5; the DNA was not compared with TRBD1, the D call given in the table. TRBV21-1 is listed as a pseudogene. The CDR3 is made up of 20 amino acids. CDR3 coding DNA: TGTGCCAGCAGCGAGCACGACCGGGACAGGGGCCACTATAGCAATCAGCCCCAGCATTTT. Protein: CASSEHDRDRGHYSNQPQHF.

V gene TRBV19 combines with J gene TRBJ2-3, with D perhaps matching TRBD2 (6 bases). Germline V gene sequence: CDR1 LNHDA, CDR2 SQIVND (reference sequence). The V and J ends lost 4 bases and 6 bases respectively, with 26 bases between them. The CDR3 sequence is 18 residues long. CDR3 in amino acids: CASSTYPPTRGSWDTQYF. In nucleotides, the CDR3 is TGTGCCAGTAGTACCTACCCCCCGACTAGGGGCAGTTGGGATACGCAGTATTTT. Looking up the rest from reference TRBV19 and TRBJ2-3 gives the full variable domain: DGGITQSPKYLFRKEGQNVTLSCEQNLNHDAMYWYRQDPGQGLRLIYYSQIVNDFQKGDIAEGYSVSREKKESFPLTVTSAQKNPTAFYLCASSTYPPTRGSWDTQYFGPGTRLTVL.

This rearrangement joins TRBV25-1 to TRBJ2-5, with D possibly matching TRBD1 (6 bases). Trimming removed 6 bases at V and 0 bases at J, with 8 bases between. The length of the CDR3 is 13 residues. CDR1 and CDR2 from the germline V gene are MGHDK and SYGVNS. The DNA of the CDR3 is TGTGCCAGCAGCAGGGGTTACCAAGAGACCCAGTACTTC. This sequence encodes CASSRGYQETQYF.

V and J are TRBV28 and TRBJ1-5; D possibly corresponds to TRBD1 (5 bases). Trimming cost V 3 bases and J 1 base, with 10 bases left between them. The CDR3 loop spans 15 amino acids. CDR1 and CDR2 from the germline V gene are MDHEN and SYDVKM. In DNA, the CDR3 is TGTGCCAGCAGTTTGGGGGAGGGGAGCAATCAGCCCCAGCATTTT. Translated, it gives CASSLGEGSNQPQHF.

V and J are TRBV5-1 and TRBJ2-5, with a tentative D call TRBD1 (5 bases). Trimming removed 2 bases from V and 1 base from J, with 9 bases in between. Germline assignment: CDR1 SGHRS and CDR2 YFSETQ. This CDR3 comprises 14 residues. The chain's CDR3 is CASSFTGSQETQYF. The CDR3 DNA reads as TGCGCCAGCAGCTTCACAGGTTCCCAAGAGACCCAGTACTTC.

This clone was seen a single time. The chain is built from TRBV27 and TRBJ2-5, with 8 positions matching TRBD2. The CDR3 has 14 residues. V lost 8 bases to trimming and J lost 5 bases; unmatched junction nucleotides: 10. Looked up from germline, CDR1 is MNHEY and CDR2 is SMNVEV (reference sequence). The DNA of the CDR3 is TGTGCCAGCCGAGACGGGGGGGCGGGTGAGACCCAGTACTTC. It yields the protein CASRDGGAGETQYF.

The V gene is TRBV9, the J gene TRBJ2-1, with TRBD2 identical over 7 bases. In germline, CDR1 is SGDLS, CDR2 YYNGEE. The CDR3 has 16 residues. The ends lost 3 bases at V and 1 base at J; junction bases unmatched: 7. The CDR3 DNA sequence: TGTGCCAGCAGCGCCGCGGGCGGGGGTTCCTACAATGAGCAGTTCTTC. It yields the protein CASSAAGGGSYNEQFF.

This rearrangement joins TRBV5-6 to TRBJ1-2, with 8 bases lining up with TRBD1. Germline CDR1 is SGHDT and CDR2 is YYEEEE. V was pared by 2 bases and J by 8 bases, with 2 bases of the junction left unmatched. The length of the CDR3 is 12 residues. This CDR3 is CASSLGTGGYTF. CDR3 in DNA: TGTGCCAGCAGCTTAGGGACAGGAGGCTACACCTTC.

J is TRBJ1-1 and V is TRBV5-4; tentative D call: TRBD1 (5 bases). Trimming cost V 2 bases and J 1 base, with 9 bases left between them. Germline CDR1 SGHNT, CDR2 YYREEE (reference sequence). There are 14 residues in the CDR3. The CDR3 loop is CASSFWGPNTEAFF. CDR3 coding DNA: TGTGCCAGCAGCTTTTGGGGCCCGAACACTGAAGCTTTCTTT.

V is TRBV13 and J is TRBJ2-1; 10 bases agree with TRBD2. Germline-derived CDR1 and CDR2 are PRHDT and FYEKMQ (reference sequence). This CDR3 has 17 residues. V lost 5 bases to trimming and J lost 4 bases; unmatched junction nucleotides: 11. CDR3 amino acids: CASSPLTGTSAYNEQFF. The CDR3 coding sequence is TGTGCCAGCAGCCCATTGACCGGGACTAGCGCTTACAATGAGCAGTTCTTC.

The gene calls are TRBV5-1 and TRBJ2-5, with 9 bases lining up with TRBD2. The V gene end was trimmed by 10 bases and the J gene end by 4 bases; junction bases not matched to a gene: 8. The CDR3 consists of 13 residues. Germline lookup yields CDR1 SGHRS and CDR2 YFSETQ. The CDR3 reads CASGLAITETQYF. The DNA for the CDR3 is TGCGCCTCGGGACTAGCAATCACAGAGACCCAGTACTTC.

The chain links TRBV9 to TRBJ2-2, with D perhaps matching TRBD1 (6 bases). The V and J ends lost 0 bases and 6 bases respectively, with 12 bases between them. CDR1 and CDR2 (germline): SGDLS, YYNGEE. The length of the CDR3 is 15 residues. As DNA, the CDR3 is TGTGCCAGCAGCGTAGCTGGCAGGGGCGCCGGGGAGCTGTTTTTT. This encodes CASSVAGRGAGELFF.

This rearrangement joins TRBV19 to TRBJ1-1, with TRBD1 identical over 7 bases. The germline gives CDR1 LNHDA, CDR2 SQIVND (reference sequence). CDR3 length: 16 residues. V trimming: 7 bases; J trimming: 6 bases; junction bases outside the gene matches: 17. The CDR3 loop is CASTLKQETGFPEAFF. Here the CDR3 DNA reads TGTGCCAGTACCCTCAAACAGGAGACAGGGTTCCCTGAAGCTTTCTTT.

This clone is a singleton in its sample. The rearrangement links TRBV13 to TRBJ2-7, with TRBD2 identical over 7 bases. Germline-derived CDR1 and CDR2 are PRHDT and FYEKMQ (reference sequence). The CDR3 is 14 residues long. V gave up 5 bases and J gave up 2 bases; unmatched junction bases: 6. The CDR3 reads CASSLGTTPYEQYF. CDR3 in DNA: TGTGCCAGCAGCCTCGGGACTACTCCCTACGAGCAGTACTTC.

The J gene is TRBJ2-3, the V gene TRBV6-5; D is possibly TRBD2 (5 bases). Germline loops: CDR1 MNHEY, CDR2 SVGAGI. The CDR3 sequence is 13 residues long. V was shortened by 2 bases and J by 4 bases, with 7 bases between the two germline ends. The CDR3, as DNA: TGTGCCAGCAGTTACACTAGTTCAGATACGCAGTATTTT. It translates to CASSYTSSDTQYF.

V usage is TRBV25-1 and J usage is TRBJ1-4, with D possibly being TRBD1 (6 bases). The CDR3 is 15 amino acids. Germline V gene lookup returns CDR1 MGHDK and CDR2 SYGVNS. V lost 1 base, J lost 4 bases, and 10 bases lay in between. The CDR3 here is CASSELGRGNEKLFF. In DNA form, the CDR3 reads TGTGCCAGCAGTGAATTAGGCAGGGGTAATGAAAAACTGTTTTTT.

V is TRBV5-1 and J is TRBJ2-3; 8 positions match TRBD2. This CDR3 comprises 15 residues. Trimming took 2 bases from V and 1 from J; bases not matched to a gene: 3. CDR1 is SGHRS, CDR2 YFSETQ, per germline. The CDR3, as DNA: TGCGCCAGCAGCTTCGCGACTAGCGGCACAGATACGCAGTATTTT. Residues: CASSFATSGTDTQYF.

The chain links TRBV2 to TRBJ2-1; 11 bases line up with TRBD2. The CDR3 extends over 15 amino acids. Germline-derived CDR1 and CDR2 are SNHLY and FYNNEI. The junction had 3 bases not matched to a gene; V was cut back by 7 bases and J by 1 base. This chain's CDR3 is CASTIAGGSYNEQFF. Written as DNA, the CDR3 is TGTGCCAGCACTATAGCGGGAGGGTCCTACAATGAGCAGTTCTTC.

The rearrangement joins TRBV27 to TRBJ1-4; tentatively, D is TRBD1 (6 bases). V dropped 4 bases and J dropped 0 bases, with 12 bases sitting between them. Germline V gene lookup returns CDR1 MNHEY and CDR2 SMNVEV (reference sequence). The CDR3 is 16 residues long. The CDR3 DNA sequence: TGTGCCAGCAGTTGGCGAGAGGGGGCAACTAATGAAAAACTGTTTTTT. This sequence encodes CASSWREGATNEKLFF.

The CDR3 sequence is CASSPGASGGTYEQYF. CDR3 DNA sequence: TGCGCCAGCAGCCCGGGGGCTAGCGGGGGAACCTACGAGCAGTACTTC. The chain links TRBV5-1 to TRBJ2-7; 10 positions agree with TRBD2. Germline V gene sequence: CDR1 SGHRS, CDR2 YFSETQ. This CDR3 has 16 residues. Trimming cost V 4 bases and J 2 bases; bases outside gene matches: 9.

The gene calls are TRBV7-9 and TRBJ1-4; no clear D gene. Germline V gives CDR1 SEHNR, CDR2 FQNEAQ (reference sequence). The V end lost 5 bases, the J end lost 8 bases, and 6 bases lay between the germline ends. The length of the CDR3 is 11 residues. The CDR3: CASSIREKLFF. The DNA for the CDR3 is TGTGCCAGCAGCATACGGGAAAAACTGTTTTTT.